These 8 T cell receptor beta chains came from one sample sequenced in a study of blood T cell repertoires in COVID-19. Repertoires were generated with immunoSEQ multiplex PCR, while TCRdb's copy carries only in-frame clones and drops some. The sample carries over 45,000 clones, 80% to 85% recorded once. Source material: peripheral blood. Source of these receptors: a woman aged 55-75 years with acute or convalescent COVID-19.

The gene calls are TRBV27 and TRBJ2-2, with no clear D. With 10 bases removed from V and 1 base from J, the gap between germline ends came to 16 bases. The CDR3 is made up of 15 amino acids. Germline loops: CDR1 MNHEY, CDR2 SMNVEV (reference sequence). The CDR3 loop is CATSGWSGNTGELFF. The CDR3 DNA reads as TGTGCCACGTCGGGTTGGAGTGGGAACACCGGGGAGCTGTTTTTT.

The genes are TRBV7-9 and TRBJ1-3; D perhaps matches TRBD1 (5 bases). V shed 7 bases and J shed 0 bases, with 16 bases lying between them. Per the germline V gene, CDR1 is SEHNR and CDR2 is FQNEAQ (reference sequence). This CDR3 contains 16 residues. CDR3 bases: TGTGCCAGCACCCTGAGGCGGGGGAGCTCTGGAAACACCATATATTTT. Protein product: CASTLRRGSSGNTIYF.

The V gene is TRBV13, the J gene TRBJ2-7, with 8 bases identical to TRBD2. The CDR3 is made up of 14 amino acids. V gave up 5 bases and J gave up 4 bases; unmatched junction bases: 7. CDR1 PRHDT and CDR2 FYEKMQ come from the germline V gene (reference sequence). The DNA of the CDR3 is TGTGCCAGCAGCCACCGGGGGGGGATATACGAGCAGTACTTC. This sequence encodes CASSHRGGIYEQYF.

The gene calls are TRBV28 and TRBJ1-2; 8 nucleotides line up with TRBD1. Germline CDR1 reads MDHEN; CDR2 reads SYDVKM. This CDR3 has 12 amino acids. The J segment lost 8 bases and the V segment lost 10 bases, leaving 9 bases of the junction unmatched. CDR3 amino acids: CATRTGKRGYTF. CDR3 DNA: TGTGCCACCCGGACAGGGAAAAGGGGCTACACCTTC.

The V call is TRBV28, the J call TRBJ1-2, with 8 bases matching TRBD1. CDR3 length: 14 residues. Germline-derived CDR1 and CDR2 are MDHEN and SYDVKM. After removal of 6 bases from V and 5 bases from J, the junction contained 8 bases not matched to a gene. The CDR3 sequence: CASSLRGQGYGYTF. The CDR3 nucleotides read TGTGCCAGCAGCCTTAGAGGACAGGGATATGGCTACACCTTC.

This chain connects TRBV30 to TRBJ1-2, with TRBD1 matching over 8 bases. CDR3 length: 13 residues. CDR1 GTSNPN and CDR2 SVGIG come from the germline V gene (reference sequence). The V and J ends lost 5 bases and 7 bases, in that order; junction bases with no gene match: 9. The CDR3 region has the DNA TGTGCCTGGGTTCGCAGGGGGCCGACTGGCTACACCTTC. Protein: CAWVRRGPTGYTF. Using reference TRBV30 and TRBJ1-2 for the parts outside the CDR3, the full variable domain is SQTIHQWPATLVQPVGSPLSLECTVEGTSNPNLYWYRQAAGRGLQLLFYSVGIGQISSEVPQNLSASRPQDRQFILSSKKLLLSDSGFYLCAWVRRGPTGYTFGSGTRLTVV.

The V and J genes are TRBV4-2 and TRBJ2-3, with D maybe TRBD2 (6 bases). Germline CDR1 reads LGHNA; CDR2 reads YNFKEQ. Trimming cost V 3 bases and J 6 bases, with 10 bases left between them. The CDR3 has 13 amino acids. CDR3 loop: CASSQGGEDTQYF. CDR3 nucleotides: TGTGCCAGCAGCCAGGGAGGAGAGGATACGCAGTATTTT.

This clone was seen more than once but under ten times. This chain links TRBV4-1 with TRBJ2-1; 9 nucleotides align to TRBD2. Germline V lookup: CDR1 MGHRA, CDR2 YSYEKL. The length of the CDR3 is 17 residues. The V segment lost 0 bases and the J segment 5 bases; nucleotides outside the gene matches: 8. The CDR3 nucleotides are TGCGCCAGCAGCCAAGATTGGGCTAGCGGGAATAACAATGAGCAGTTCTTC. Translating it yields CASSQDWASGNNNEQFF.